These 7 T cell receptor beta chains were sequenced from one sample in a study of T cell repertoires in cytomegalovirus infection. TCRdb called the reads again in MiXCR, with one record for every CDR3 protein. Here the sample spans roughly 500,000 distinct CDR3 sequences, about 33% being singletons. Their cognate antigens are unknown. This sample comprised cultured PBMCs, obtained from culture after CMV antigen stimulation. The receptor set was obtained from a human donor in good health (CMV status not recorded). Some clones in this sample may be carry-over from other donors' samples.

V usage is TRBV4-1 and J usage is TRBJ2-4, with 11 bases that match TRBD1. CDR3 length: 18 amino acids. After removal of 0 bases from V and 3 bases from J, the junction contained 7 bases not matched to a gene. Germline CDR1 and CDR2: MGHRA and YSYEKL. In nucleotides, the CDR3 is TGCGCCAGCAGCCAAGAACGGACAGGGGGCAGGGGCAAAAACATTCAGTACTTC. Its protein is CASSQERTGGRGKNIQYF.

In its sample, this clonotype was seen a few times. V usage is TRBV6-5 and J usage is TRBJ1-2; TRBD1 matches 9 bases. Germline values: CDR1 MNHEY, CDR2 SVGAGI. The CDR3 has 16 amino acids. Trimming cost V 0 bases and J 1 base; bases outside gene matches: 3. CDR3 DNA sequence: TGTGCCAGCAGTTACTCGGGACAGGGAATTAACTATGGCTACACCTTC. This sequence encodes CASSYSGQGINYGYTF.

This clonotype was seen only a few times. The rearrangement joins TRBV10-2 to TRBJ2-7; weak D call: TRBD2 (5 bases). Trimming pared 6 bases from V and 5 bases from J, leaving 26 bases between. The CDR3 length is 17 residues. Germline assignment: CDR1 WSHSY and CDR2 SAAADI. The chain's CDR3 is CASSDLSLLAKSHEQYF. The DNA of the CDR3 is TGCGCCAGCAGCGACTTGAGTCTTCTAGCAAAGAGTCACGAGCAGTACTTC.

The chain combines TRBV10-3 with TRBJ2-2; D may be TRBD1 (5 bases). Germline V CDR1 and CDR2: ENHRY, SYGVKD. The CDR3 contains 14 residues. The V end lost 6 bases, the J end lost 0 bases, and 8 bases lay between the germline ends. CDR3 sequence: CAIRGASNTGELFF. The CDR3 DNA reads TGTGCCATCAGAGGGGCCTCGAACACCGGGGAGCTGTTTTTT.

This rearrangement joins TRBV12-3 or TRBV12-4 to TRBJ2-7; D is perhaps TRBD1 (6 bases). The V end was cut by 6 bases, the J end by 0 bases, with 9 bases between. The CDR3 is made up of 13 amino acids. The CDR3 loop is CASRPDSSYEQYF. In nucleotides, the CDR3 is TGTGCCAGCAGGCCGGACAGCTCCTACGAGCAGTACTTC.

V and J are TRBV6-1 and TRBJ2-5; 11 bases match TRBD1. CDR3 size: 15 residues. V shed 5 bases, J shed 4 bases, and the junction held 6 bases outside the gene matches. The germline gives CDR1 MNHNS, CDR2 SASEGT. In nucleotides, the CDR3 is TGTGCCAGCAGTTTCGGGACAGGGGGTCCAGAGACCCAGTACTTC. Its translation: CASSFGTGGPETQYF.

The J gene is TRBJ2-5, the V gene TRBV5-4; tentatively, D is TRBD2 (7 bases). Trimming took 9 bases from V and 4 from J, leaving 25 bases between them. Germline V gene data show CDR1 as SGHNT and CDR2 as YYREEE (reference sequence). This CDR3 has 16 residues. The CDR3 DNA reads as TGTGCCACCCAGCAAGCGGGACAAAGGGGTGGAGAGACCCAGTACTTC. Translated, it gives CATQQAGQRGGETQYF.